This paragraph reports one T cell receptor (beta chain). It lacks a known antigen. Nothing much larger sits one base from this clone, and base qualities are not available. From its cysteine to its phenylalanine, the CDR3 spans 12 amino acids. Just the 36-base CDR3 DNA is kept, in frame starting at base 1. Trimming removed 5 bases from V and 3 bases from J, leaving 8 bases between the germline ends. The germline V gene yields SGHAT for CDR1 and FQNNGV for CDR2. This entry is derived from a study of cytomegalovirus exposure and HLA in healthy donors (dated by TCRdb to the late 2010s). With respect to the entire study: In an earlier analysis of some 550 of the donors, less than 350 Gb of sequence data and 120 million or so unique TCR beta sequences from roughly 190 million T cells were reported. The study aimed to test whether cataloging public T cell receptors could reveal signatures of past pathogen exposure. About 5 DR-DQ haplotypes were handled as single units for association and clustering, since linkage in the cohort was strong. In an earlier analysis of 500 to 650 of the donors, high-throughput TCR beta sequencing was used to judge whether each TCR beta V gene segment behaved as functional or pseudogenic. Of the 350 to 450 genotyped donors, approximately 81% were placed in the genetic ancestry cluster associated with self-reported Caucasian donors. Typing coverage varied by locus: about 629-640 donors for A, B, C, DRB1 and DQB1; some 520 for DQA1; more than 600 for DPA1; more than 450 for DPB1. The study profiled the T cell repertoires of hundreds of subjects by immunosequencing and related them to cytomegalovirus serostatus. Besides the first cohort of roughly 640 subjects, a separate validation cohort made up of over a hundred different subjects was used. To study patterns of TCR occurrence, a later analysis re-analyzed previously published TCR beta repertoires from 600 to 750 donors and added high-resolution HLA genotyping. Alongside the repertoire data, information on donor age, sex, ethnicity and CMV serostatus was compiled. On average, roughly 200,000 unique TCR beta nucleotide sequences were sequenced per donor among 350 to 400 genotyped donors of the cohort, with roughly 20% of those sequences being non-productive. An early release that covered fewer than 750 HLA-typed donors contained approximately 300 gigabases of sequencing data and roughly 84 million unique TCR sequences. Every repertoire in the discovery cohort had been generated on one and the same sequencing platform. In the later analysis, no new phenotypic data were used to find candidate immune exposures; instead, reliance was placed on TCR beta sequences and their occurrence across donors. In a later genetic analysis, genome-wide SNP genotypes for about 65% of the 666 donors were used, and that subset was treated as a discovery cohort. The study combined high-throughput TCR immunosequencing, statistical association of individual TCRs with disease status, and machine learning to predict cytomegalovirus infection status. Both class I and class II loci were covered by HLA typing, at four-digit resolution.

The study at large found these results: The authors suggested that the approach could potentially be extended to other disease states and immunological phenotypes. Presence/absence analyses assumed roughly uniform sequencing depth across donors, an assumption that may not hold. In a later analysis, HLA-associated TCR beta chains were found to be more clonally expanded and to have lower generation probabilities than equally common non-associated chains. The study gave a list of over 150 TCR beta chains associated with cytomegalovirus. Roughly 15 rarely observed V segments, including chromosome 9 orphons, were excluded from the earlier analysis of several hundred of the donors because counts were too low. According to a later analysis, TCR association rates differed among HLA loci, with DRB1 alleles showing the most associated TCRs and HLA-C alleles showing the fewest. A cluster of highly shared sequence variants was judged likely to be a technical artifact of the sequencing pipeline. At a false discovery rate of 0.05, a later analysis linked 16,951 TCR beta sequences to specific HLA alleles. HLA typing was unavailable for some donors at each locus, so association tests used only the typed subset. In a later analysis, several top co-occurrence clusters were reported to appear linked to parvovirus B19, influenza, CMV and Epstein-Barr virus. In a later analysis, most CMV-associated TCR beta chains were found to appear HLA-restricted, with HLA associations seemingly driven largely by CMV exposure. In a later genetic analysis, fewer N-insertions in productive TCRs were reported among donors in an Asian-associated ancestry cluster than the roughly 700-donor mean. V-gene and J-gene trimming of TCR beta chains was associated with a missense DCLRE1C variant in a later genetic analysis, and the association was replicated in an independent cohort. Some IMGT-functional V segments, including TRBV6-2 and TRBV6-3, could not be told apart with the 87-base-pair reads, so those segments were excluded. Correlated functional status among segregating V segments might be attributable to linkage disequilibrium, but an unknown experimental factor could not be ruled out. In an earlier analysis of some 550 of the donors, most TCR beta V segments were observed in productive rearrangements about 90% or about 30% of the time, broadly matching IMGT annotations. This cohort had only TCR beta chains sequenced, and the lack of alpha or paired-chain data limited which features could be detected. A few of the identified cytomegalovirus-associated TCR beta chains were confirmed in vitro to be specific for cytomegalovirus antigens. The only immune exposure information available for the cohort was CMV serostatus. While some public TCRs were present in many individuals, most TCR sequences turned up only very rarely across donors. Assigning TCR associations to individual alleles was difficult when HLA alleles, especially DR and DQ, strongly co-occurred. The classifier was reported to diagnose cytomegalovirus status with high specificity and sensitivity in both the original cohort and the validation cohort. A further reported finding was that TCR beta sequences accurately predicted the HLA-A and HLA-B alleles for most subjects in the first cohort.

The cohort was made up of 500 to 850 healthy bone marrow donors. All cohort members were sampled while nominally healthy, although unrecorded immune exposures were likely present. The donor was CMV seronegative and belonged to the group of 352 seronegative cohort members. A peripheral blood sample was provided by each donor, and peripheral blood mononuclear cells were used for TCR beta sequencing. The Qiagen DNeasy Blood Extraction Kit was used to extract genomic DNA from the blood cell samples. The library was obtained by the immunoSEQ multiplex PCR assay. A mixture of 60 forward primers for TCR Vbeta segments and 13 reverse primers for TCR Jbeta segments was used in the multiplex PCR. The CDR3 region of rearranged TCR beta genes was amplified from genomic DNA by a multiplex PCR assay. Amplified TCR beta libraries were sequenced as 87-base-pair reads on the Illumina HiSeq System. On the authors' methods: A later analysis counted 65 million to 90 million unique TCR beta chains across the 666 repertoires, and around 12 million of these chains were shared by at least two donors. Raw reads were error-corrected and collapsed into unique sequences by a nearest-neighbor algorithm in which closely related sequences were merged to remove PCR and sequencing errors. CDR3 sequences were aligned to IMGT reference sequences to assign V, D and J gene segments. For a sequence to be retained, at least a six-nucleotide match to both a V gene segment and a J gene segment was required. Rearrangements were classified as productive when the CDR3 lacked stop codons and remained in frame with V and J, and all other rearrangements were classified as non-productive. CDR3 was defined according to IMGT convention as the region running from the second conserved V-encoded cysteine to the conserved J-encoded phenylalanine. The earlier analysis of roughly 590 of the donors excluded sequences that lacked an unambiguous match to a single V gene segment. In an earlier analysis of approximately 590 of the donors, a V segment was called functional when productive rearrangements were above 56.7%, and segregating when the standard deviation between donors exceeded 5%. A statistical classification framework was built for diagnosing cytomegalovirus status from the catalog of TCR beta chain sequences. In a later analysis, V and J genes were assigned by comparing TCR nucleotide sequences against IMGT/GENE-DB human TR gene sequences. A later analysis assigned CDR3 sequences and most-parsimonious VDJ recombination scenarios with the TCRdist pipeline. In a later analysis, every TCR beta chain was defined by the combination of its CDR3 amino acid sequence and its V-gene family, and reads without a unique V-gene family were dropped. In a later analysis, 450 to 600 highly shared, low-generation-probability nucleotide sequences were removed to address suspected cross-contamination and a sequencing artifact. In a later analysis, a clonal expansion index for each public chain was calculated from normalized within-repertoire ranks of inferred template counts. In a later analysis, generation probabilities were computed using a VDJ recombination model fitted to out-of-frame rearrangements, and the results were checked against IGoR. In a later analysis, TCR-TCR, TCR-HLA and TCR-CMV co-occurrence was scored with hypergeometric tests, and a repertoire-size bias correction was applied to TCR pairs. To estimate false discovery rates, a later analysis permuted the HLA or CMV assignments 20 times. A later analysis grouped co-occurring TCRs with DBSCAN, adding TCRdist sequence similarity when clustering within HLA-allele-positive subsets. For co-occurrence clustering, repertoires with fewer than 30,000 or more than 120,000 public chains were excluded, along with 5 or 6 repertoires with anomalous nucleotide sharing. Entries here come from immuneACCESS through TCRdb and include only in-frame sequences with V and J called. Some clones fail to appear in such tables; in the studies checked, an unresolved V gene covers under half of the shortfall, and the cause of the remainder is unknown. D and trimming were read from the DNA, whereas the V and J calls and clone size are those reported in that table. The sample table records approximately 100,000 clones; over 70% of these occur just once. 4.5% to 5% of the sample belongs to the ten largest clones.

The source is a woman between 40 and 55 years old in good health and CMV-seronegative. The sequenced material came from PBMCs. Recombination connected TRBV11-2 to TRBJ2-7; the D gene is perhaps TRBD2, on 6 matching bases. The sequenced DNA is TGTGCCAGCAGCGCGGGGCGCTACGAGCAGTACTTC. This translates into CASSAGRYEQYF.